This is a list of T cell receptor beta chains from one sample in a study of blood T cell repertoires in COVID-19. Repertoires were generated with immunoSEQ multiplex PCR, while TCRdb's copy carries only in-frame clones and drops some. The repertoire consists of 390,000 or so clones, with around 89% occurring once and the leading ten covering roughly 0.99%. Sequencing was done on a sample of PBMCs or T cells enriched from blood (not recorded which). Receptor source: a man between 18 and 35 years old who had recovered from COVID-19. Both conserved end residues are part of each CDR3. A D gene is named only where the DNA matches it firmly. Only some rows state a clone size, as once, few, many or a class for expanded clones.

j_gene,abundance,v_gene,d_gene,CDR3nt,CDR3aa
TRBJ2-7,.,TRBV5-6,TRBD2,TGTGCCAGCAGCTTGGGTGGGACTAGCGGGGCTCAGCAGTACTTC,CASSLGGTSGAQQYF
TRBJ1-1,.,TRBV5-1,TRBD1,TGCGCCAGCAGCCGGACAGGGGGAACTGAAGCTTTCTTT,CASSRTGGTEAFF
TRBJ2-7,.,TRBV27,.,TGTGCCAGCGCGGCGGGCACTCCCATTCTCTCCTACGAGCAGTACTTC,CASAAGTPILSYEQYF
TRBJ2-2,.,TRBV28,TRBD2,TGTGCCAGCCGGGGGATAGGGGAACTAGCGGGACCCAACGGCTGGGAGCTGTTTTTT,CASRGIGELAGPNGWELFF
TRBJ2-7,.,TRBV6-5,TRBD1,TGTGCCAGCAGTTACACCGGGACAGGGGTCTACGAGCAGTACTTC,CASSYTGTGVYEQYF
TRBJ1-2,.,TRBV19,TRBD1,TGTGCCAGTAGTAGTGGGACAGGGCCTAACTATGGCTACACCTTC,CASSSGTGPNYGYTF
TRBJ2-2,.,TRBV4-3,TRBD2,TGCGCCAGCAGCCACGGACTAGTTGCCGGGGAGCTGTTTTTT,CASSHGLVAGELFF
TRBJ2-7,many,TRBV7-2,TRBD1,TGTGCCAGCAGCTCCCAGGGACAGGGGTACGAGCAGTACTTC,CASSSQGQGYEQYF
TRBJ2-1,.,TRBV4-1,TRBD2,TGCGCCAGCAGCCAAGGAGAGTCGGGGGGTGACTACAATGAGCAGTTCTTC,CASSQGESGGDYNEQFF
TRBJ2-2,.,TRBV21-1,.,TGTGCCAGCAGCAATGGGCAGGGGGGCACCGGGGAGCTGTTTTTT,CASSNGQGGTGELFF
TRBJ1-5,once,TRBV6-5,.,TGTGCCAGCAGTCCAGAAAGGACACACAATCAGCCCCAGCATTTT,CASSPERTHNQPQHF
TRBJ2-2,.,TRBV5-4,.,TGTGCCAGCAATGGAGAGGGCGGCGGGGAGCTGTTTTTT,CASNGEGGGELFF
TRBJ1-5,.,TRBV7-2,.,TGTGCCAGCAGCCCAGCGGGGGGCTCCAATCAGCCCCAGCATTTT,CASSPAGGSNQPQHF
TRBJ2-1,.,TRBV29-1,TRBD2,TGCAGCGTAACTAGCGGGAGTATAGAGCAGTTCTTC,CSVTSGSIEQFF
TRBJ2-3,.,TRBV24-1,.,TGTGCCACCAGTGATTTTAGCAGGGGAGATACGCAGTATTTT,CATSDFSRGDTQYF
TRBJ2-7,.,TRBV6-2/TRBV6-3,.,TGTGCCAGCACCCCAGGGGCGCTCATAAGGGACGAGCAGTACTTC,CASTPGALIRDEQYF
TRBJ2-1,once,TRBV6-5,.,TGTGCCAGCAACCACCTGGGGAGTAAGCAGTTCTTC,CASNHLGSKQFF
TRBJ2-2,.,TRBV18,.,TGTGCCAGCTCACCCACAGTGGGATTCAGGGGCACCGGGGAGCTGTTTTTT,CASSPTVGFRGTGELFF
TRBJ2-3,.,TRBV5-4,.,TGTGCCAGCAAAGGCCAAGGAGGATTCTCAGATACGCAGTATTTT,CASKGQGGFSDTQYF
TRBJ2-1,.,TRBV19,TRBD2,TGTGCCAGTAGTATCGGAGCGGGGGGTTACAATGAGCAGTTCTTC,CASSIGAGGYNEQFF
TRBJ2-1,.,TRBV24-1,.,TGTGCCACCAGTGATTTCCGGGACTCCTACAATGAGCAGTTCTTC,CATSDFRDSYNEQFF
TRBJ1-5,.,TRBV2,TRBD1,TGTGCCAGCAGCCTAGACAGGGGGAGTGGCCAGCCCCAGCATTTT,CASSLDRGSGQPQHF
TRBJ2-7,.,TRBV24-1,.,TGTGCCACCAGTGACGAAACGACAGGTTCCTACGAGCAGTACTTC,CATSDETTGSYEQYF
TRBJ1-2,.,TRBV28,.,TGTGCCAGCACCCCTTCGGGTGGTGGCTACACCTTC,CASTPSGGGYTF
TRBJ1-5,.,TRBV2,TRBD1,TGTGCCAGCAGCGGACAGGGAGGCAATCAGCCCCAGCATTTT,CASSGQGGNQPQHF
TRBJ2-1,.,TRBV24-1,.,TGTGCCACCAGTGATTTCCCCGGGAGCTCCTACAATGAGCAGTTCTTC,CATSDFPGSSYNEQFF
TRBJ1-2,.,TRBV29-1,.,TGCAGCGTTGATGGGCCGTTAACCGGGGGGTCGAACTATGGCTACACCTTC,CSVDGPLTGGSNYGYTF
TRBJ2-2,.,TRBV11-2,.,TGTGCCAGCAGCTTAGATCCCCTAAGGGAGCTGTTTTTT,CASSLDPLRELFF
TRBJ2-2,.,TRBV19,.,TGTGCCAGTAGGAAAGACCAGGGCACCGGGGAGCTGTTTTTT,CASRKDQGTGELFF
TRBJ2-5,.,TRBV4-3,TRBD2,TGCGCCAGCAGCCCTGGACTAGCGGGGAGAGAGACCCAGTACTTC,CASSPGLAGRETQYF
TRBJ1-6,.,TRBV28,TRBD1,TGTGCCAGCACCGACCGGACAGGGGGCCTGACCCTCCACTTT,CASTDRTGGLTLHF
TRBJ2-3,once,TRBV13,TRBD2,TGTGCCAGCAGCTTTAGCGGGACTTACACAGATACGCAGTATTTT,CASSFSGTYTDTQYF
TRBJ1-5,.,TRBV6-5,.,TGTGCCAGCAGTTTCGGTTCAGGGGACCGACAGCCCCAGCATTTT,CASSFGSGDRQPQHF
TRBJ1-5,.,TRBV28,.,TGTGCCAGCAGTTTAGAGAATAGCAATCAGCCCCAGCATTTT,CASSLENSNQPQHF
TRBJ2-3,.,TRBV27,.,TGTGCCAGCAGTTTGTGGGCGAGCACAGATACGCAGTATTTT,CASSLWASTDTQYF
TRBJ2-7,.,TRBV10-3,.,TGTGCCATCAGTGAGAAAAGGACGGGGGTTTACTACGAGCAGTACTTC,CAISEKRTGVYYEQYF
TRBJ2-1,.,TRBV4-1,TRBD2,TGCGCCAGCAGCCCGATAAGCGGGGCCGGGGACAATGAGCAGTTCTTC,CASSPISGAGDNEQFF
TRBJ2-1,.,TRBV18,TRBD2,TGTGCCAGCTCACCGCTAGCGGGGGGGTACAATGAGCAGTTCTTC,CASSPLAGGYNEQFF
TRBJ1-1,.,TRBV7-6,.,TGTGCCAGCAGCTTAGCGCTGGGCAGGTTGAACACTGAAGCTTTCTTT,CASSLALGRLNTEAFF
TRBJ1-1,.,TRBV7-2,.,TGTGCCAGCAGCTCCGACAGGAACACTGAAGCTTTCTTT,CASSSDRNTEAFF
TRBJ2-3,.,TRBV29-1,TRBD1,TGCAGCGTTGCCGGGACAGGCCCAGATACGCAGTATTTT,CSVAGTGPDTQYF
TRBJ2-7,.,TRBV11-2,TRBD1,TGTGCCAGCAGCCGGGACAGAAGCTCCTACGAGCAGTACTTC,CASSRDRSSYEQYF
TRBJ1-5,.,TRBV6-5,TRBD1,TGTGCCAGCAGCCTTGACAGGGGAAATCAGCCCCAGCATTTT,CASSLDRGNQPQHF
TRBJ2-1,.,TRBV11-2,.,TGTGCCAGCAGCCCCGGAGGTGGGAACTCCTACAATGAGCAGTTCTTC,CASSPGGGNSYNEQFF
TRBJ2-3,.,TRBV24-1,TRBD2,TGTGCCACCAGTGGCACGGGAGGGCCGGCAGATACGCAGTATTTT,CATSGTGGPADTQYF
TRBJ2-1,once,TRBV5-1,TRBD1,TGCGCCAGCAGCCCGGACAGGGGGCAGGGAAATGAGCAGTTCTTC,CASSPDRGQGNEQFF
TRBJ1-4,once,TRBV7-6,.,TGTGCCAGCAGCTTAGATGTACAAACAGGGTTTAATGAAAAACTGTTTTTT,CASSLDVQTGFNEKLFF
TRBJ1-5,.,TRBV19,TRBD1,TGTGCCAGTAGTTCCCGACAGGGAATAGATCAGCCCCAGCATTTT,CASSSRQGIDQPQHF
TRBJ2-5,.,TRBV5-6,.,TGTGCCAGCAGCTCACTTCAGGGAAGGGGCCGGAGAGAGACCCAGTACTTC,CASSSLQGRGRRETQYF
TRBJ1-3,.,TRBV28,.,TGTGCCAGCAGTCCGTCTCAGGGATACTCTGGAAACACCATATATTTT,CASSPSQGYSGNTIYF
TRBJ2-2,.,TRBV7-3,.,TGTGCCAGCAGCTTAACCGCGACTCACACCGGGGAGCTGTTTTTT,CASSLTATHTGELFF
TRBJ1-3,.,TRBV5-6,.,TGTGCCAGCAGCCGCCGAGGGGGGGTCGGAAACACCATATATTTT,CASSRRGGVGNTIYF
TRBJ1-2,.,TRBV5-4,.,TGTGCCAGCAGCTGGACAGAGACGAAGGGCTACACCTTC,CASSWTETKGYTF
TRBJ2-1,.,TRBV2,TRBD1,TGTGCCACCAAGAGGACAGGGGATTCCTACAATGAGCAGTTCTTC,CATKRTGDSYNEQFF